The T cell receptor beta chain described here comes from a study of response to subunit inactivated influenza vaccine. MiXCR, run by TCRdb on the RT-PCR reads, gives a single entry per CDR3 protein. Of over 650,000 distinct CDR3 sequences detected, around 20% appear once; the ten largest clones hold around 9.9%. Study observations and caveats: It was the authors' suggestion that each seasonal influenza vaccination recruits few new T cells.

This clonotype has just a few counts. The antigen is unknown. This CDR3 is built from 13 residues. Germline V gives CDR1 MNHNY, CDR2 SVGAGI (reference sequence). Trimming pared 5 bases from V and 8 bases from J, leaving 12 bases between. The TCR was taken from a man aged 50-59 years who received an inactivated influenza vaccine. V and J are TRBV6-6 and TRBJ1-4; D call uncertain. The input for sequencing was PBMCs from blood, taken more than 4 days after vaccination. The CDR3 region is CASSPSGEEKLFF. The CDR3 coding sequence is TGTGCCAGCAGTCCATCGGGTGAAGAAAAACTGTTTTTT.